Listed here is a single TCR beta chain. This record comes from a study of shared clonotypes between healthy human individuals. The CDR3 loop spans 14 amino acids. The trim removed 3 bases at V and 5 bases at J, leaving 5 bases unmatched. Germline V gene lookup returns CDR1 KGHSH and CDR2 LQKENI. The study separated CD4+ cells into CD45RA+ naive and CD45RA-negative memory subsets. Clones were read by immunoSEQ multiplex PCR, and TCRdb kept only the in-frame ones, dropping some. The table shows approximately 1.5 million clones, with 97% to 99% occurring only once. This TCR was recovered from a young man in good health. The chain combines TRBV18 with TRBJ2-7; TRBD1 matches 9 bases. Sequenced input: naive CD4+ T cells sorted from blood. Stated subset: CD45RA+ positively selected. The CDR3 region has the DNA TGTGCCAGCTCACCCCAGACAGGGGGGGACGAGCAGTACTTC. Translation: CASSPQTGGDEQYF.